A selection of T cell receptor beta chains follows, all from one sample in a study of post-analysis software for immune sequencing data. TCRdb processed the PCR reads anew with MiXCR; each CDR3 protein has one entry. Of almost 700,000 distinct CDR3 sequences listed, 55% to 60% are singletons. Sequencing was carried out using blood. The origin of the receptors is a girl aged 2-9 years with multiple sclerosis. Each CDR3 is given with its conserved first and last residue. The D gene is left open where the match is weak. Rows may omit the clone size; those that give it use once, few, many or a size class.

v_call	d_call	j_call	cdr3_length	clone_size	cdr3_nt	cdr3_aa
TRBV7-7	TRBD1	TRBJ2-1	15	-	TGTGCTAGCAGCCCTAACAGGGGCTCCTACAATGAGCAGTTCTTC	CASSPNRGSYNEQFF
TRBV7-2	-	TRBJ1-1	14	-	TGTGCCAGCAGCTTAGCGCTCAGGGACGGTGAAGCTTTCTTT	CASSLALRDGEAFF
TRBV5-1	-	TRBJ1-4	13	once	TGCGCCAGCAGCGCCGGGGAGGATGAAAAACTGTTTTTT	CASSAGEDEKLFF
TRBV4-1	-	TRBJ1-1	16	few	TGCGCCAGCAGCCCCTCACTTGGACAGAGCAACACTGAAGCTTTCTTT	CASSPSLGQSNTEAFF
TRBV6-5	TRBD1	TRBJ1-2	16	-	TGTGCCAGCAGTTACTCTCGAAAGGGGGCATCGTATGGCTACACCTTC	CASSYSRKGASYGYTF
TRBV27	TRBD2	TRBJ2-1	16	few	TGTGCCAGCAGTTTATATGCGGGAGGCTCCTACAATGAGCAGTTCTTC	CASSLYAGGSYNEQFF
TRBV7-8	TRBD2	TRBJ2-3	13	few	TGTGCCAGCAGCTTCGCGGGGGGAGATACGCAGTATTTT	CASSFAGGDTQYF
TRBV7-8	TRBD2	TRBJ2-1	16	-	TGTGCCAGCAGCTTTTCCCGTTCGGGGGGTAGTAATGGGCAGTTCTTC	CASSFSRSGGSNGQFF
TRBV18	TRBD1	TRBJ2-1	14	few	TGTGCCAGCTCACCCGACAGGGTCTACAATGAGCAGTTCTTC	CASSPDRVYNEQFF
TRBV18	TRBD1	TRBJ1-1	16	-	TGTGCCAGCTCACCAACATTGGGACAGGGGAACACTGAAGCTTTCTTT	CASSPTLGQGNTEAFF
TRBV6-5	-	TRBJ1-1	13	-	TGTGCCAGCAGTCGGCAACAGGACAGCATGGCTTTCTTT	CASSRQQDSMAFF
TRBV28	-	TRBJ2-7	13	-	TGTGCCAGCAGTTTGTTGCTAGGCCACGAGCAGTACTTC	CASSLLLGHEQYF
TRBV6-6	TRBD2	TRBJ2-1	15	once	TGTGCCAGTTCTAGCGGGGGGGTTGCCTACAATGAGCAGTTCTTC	CASSSGGVAYNEQFF
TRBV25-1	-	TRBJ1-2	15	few	TGTGCCAGCAGTGAACTAGGACCAACTAACTATGGCTACACCTTC	CASSELGPTNYGYTF
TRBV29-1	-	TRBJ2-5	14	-	TGCGGCGTTGAAGACTTTTCCATAAACGGGGAGCAGTACTTC	CGVEDFSINGEQYF
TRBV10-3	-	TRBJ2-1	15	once	TGTGCCATCAGTGAGTGGGCCCGAACCCACAATGAGCAGTTCTTC	CAISEWARTHNEQFF
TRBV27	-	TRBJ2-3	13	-	TGTGCCAGCAGTTTCTTTCCGTGGGATACGCAGTATTTT	CASSFFPWDTQYF
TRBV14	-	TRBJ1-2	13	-	TGTGCCAGCAGCCCTAGGAGGGCCGGGGGCTACACCTTC	CASSPRRAGGYTF
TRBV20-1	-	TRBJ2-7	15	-	TGCAGTGCTAGAGTTCCAAGAGGAGGGGCCCACGAGCAGTACTTC	CSARVPRGGAHEQYF
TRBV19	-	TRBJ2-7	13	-	TGTGCCAGTAGCCTCCGGGTCACCTACGAGCAGTACTTC	CASSLRVTYEQYF
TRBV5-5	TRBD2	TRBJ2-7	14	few	TGTGCCAGCAGCTCCCTAGCGGGGCCCTACGAGCAGTACTTC	CASSSLAGPYEQYF
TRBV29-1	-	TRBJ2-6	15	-	TGCAGCGTTGAAAAGGCGGACTCTGGGGCCAACGTCCTGACTTTC	CSVEKADSGANVLTF
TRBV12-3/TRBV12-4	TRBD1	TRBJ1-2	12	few	TGTGCCAGCACCCTGACAGGGTACGGCTACACCTTC	CASTLTGYGYTF
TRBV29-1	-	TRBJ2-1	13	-	TGCAGCGCCAGGACTCTAGAGAACAATGAGCAGTTCTTC	CSARTLENNEQFF
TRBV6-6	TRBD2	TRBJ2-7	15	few	TGTGCCAGCAGTTACTCTCTAGCGGGAGGAGGGGAGCAGTACTTC	CASSYSLAGGGEQYF
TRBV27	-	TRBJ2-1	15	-	TGTGCCAGCAGTAAACAGGATAGGTCCTACAATGAGCAGTTCTTC	CASSKQDRSYNEQFF